The rows below give T cell receptor beta chains drawn from one sample of a study of blood T cell repertoires in COVID-19. Profiling relied on immunoSEQ multiplex PCR, and the TCRdb table lists in-frame clones only, not all of them. The sample shows about 440,000 clones, 90% of them seen only once. The source material was PBMCs or T cells enriched from blood (not recorded which). Receptors originate from a man aged 18 to 29 who had recovered from COVID-19. Both conserved end residues are part of each CDR3. Each record gives: V gene, J gene, D gene, clone size, CDR3 protein, CDR3 DNA. The D gene is left open where the match is weak. A row's size may be missing; if present it is once, few, many or a size class.

v_gene: TRBV5-1; j_gene: TRBJ2-2; d_gene: TRBD1; abundance: few; CDR3aa: CASSSGDRPGTGELFF; CDR3nt: TGCGCCAGCAGCTCCGGGGACAGGCCAGGGACCGGGGAGCTGTTTTTT
v_gene: TRBV5-4; j_gene: TRBJ1-1; d_gene: TRBD1; abundance: -; CDR3aa: CASSLPGQGATEAFF; CDR3nt: TGTGCCAGCAGCTTGCCGGGACAGGGGGCAACTGAAGCTTTCTTT
v_gene: TRBV6-4; j_gene: TRBJ2-3; d_gene: -; abundance: -; CDR3aa: CASSDGGAHTDTQYF; CDR3nt: TGTGCCAGCAGTGACGGCGGAGCTCACACAGATACGCAGTATTTT
v_gene: TRBV25-1; j_gene: TRBJ2-7; d_gene: -; abundance: once; CDR3aa: CASSLGGSSYEQYF; CDR3nt: TGTGCCAGCAGCCTAGGAGGGAGCTCCTACGAGCAGTACTTC
v_gene: TRBV7-2; j_gene: TRBJ2-5; d_gene: TRBD2; abundance: -; CDR3aa: CASSSSGRETQYF; CDR3nt: TGTGCCAGCAGCTCCAGCGGGAGAGAGACCCAGTACTTC
v_gene: TRBV28; j_gene: TRBJ1-1; d_gene: -; abundance: -; CDR3aa: CASRLTALNTEAFF; CDR3nt: TGTGCCAGCAGGCTGACAGCTTTGAACACTGAAGCTTTCTTT
v_gene: TRBV6-5; j_gene: TRBJ1-5; d_gene: TRBD1; abundance: few; CDR3aa: CASRSQGAGNQPQHF; CDR3nt: TGTGCCAGCAGATCACAGGGGGCGGGCAATCAGCCCCAGCATTTT
v_gene: TRBV30; j_gene: TRBJ1-5; d_gene: -; abundance: -; CDR3aa: CAWSVPGQENQPQHF; CDR3nt: TGTGCCTGGAGTGTACCAGGGCAGGAGAATCAGCCCCAGCATTTT
v_gene: TRBV25-1; j_gene: TRBJ2-1; d_gene: TRBD2; abundance: -; CDR3aa: CASSVPSGRARYNEQFF; CDR3nt: TGTGCCAGCAGTGTTCCTAGCGGGAGGGCCCGGTACAATGAGCAGTTCTTC
v_gene: TRBV15; j_gene: TRBJ1-2; d_gene: TRBD1; abundance: -; CDR3aa: CATSRVVGTGGTGGYTF; CDR3nt: TGTGCCACCAGCAGAGTTGTAGGGACAGGGGGCACAGGGGGCTACACCTTC
v_gene: TRBV7-9; j_gene: TRBJ1-5; d_gene: -; abundance: -; CDR3aa: CASSRDGNQPQHF; CDR3nt: TGTGCCAGCAGCAGGGACGGTAATCAGCCCCAGCATTTT
v_gene: TRBV28; j_gene: TRBJ1-4; d_gene: TRBD1; abundance: -; CDR3aa: CASSSGTGVEKLFF; CDR3nt: TGTGCCAGCAGTTCCGGGACAGGGGTGGAAAAACTGTTTTTT
v_gene: TRBV7-2; j_gene: TRBJ1-5; d_gene: -; abundance: -; CDR3aa: CASSLVTGGTNQPQHF; CDR3nt: TGTGCCAGCAGCTTAGTGACAGGCGGAACCAATCAGCCCCAGCATTTT
v_gene: TRBV7-9; j_gene: TRBJ1-2; d_gene: TRBD1; abundance: -; CDR3aa: CASSPGGLYGYTF; CDR3nt: TGTGCCAGCAGCCCAGGGGGGCTCTATGGCTACACCTTC
v_gene: TRBV29-1; j_gene: TRBJ1-1; d_gene: TRBD1; abundance: -; CDR3aa: CSAGQEYTEAFF; CDR3nt: TGCAGCGCTGGACAGGAGTACACTGAAGCTTTCTTT
v_gene: TRBV30; j_gene: TRBJ1-4; d_gene: -; abundance: -; CDR3aa: CAWSGESNEKLFF; CDR3nt: TGTGCCTGGAGCGGGGAATCTAATGAAAAACTGTTTTTT
v_gene: TRBV20-1; j_gene: TRBJ2-7; d_gene: -; abundance: -; CDR3aa: CSAERSQEQYF; CDR3nt: TGCAGTGCGGAGAGATCCCAGGAGCAGTACTTC
v_gene: TRBV4-1; j_gene: TRBJ2-2; d_gene: -; abundance: -; CDR3aa: CASSYGRDFLLGELFF; CDR3nt: TGCGCCAGCAGCTACGGACGGGACTTCCTTCTCGGGGAGCTGTTTTTT
v_gene: TRBV5-1; j_gene: TRBJ1-2; d_gene: -; abundance: -; CDR3aa: CASSLSGTDYGYTF; CDR3nt: TGCGCCAGCAGCTTGTCAGGCACCGACTATGGCTACACCTTC
v_gene: TRBV5-1; j_gene: TRBJ2-2; d_gene: -; abundance: -; CDR3aa: CASRPGTLNTGELFF; CDR3nt: TGCGCCAGCAGACCCGGGACTTTGAACACCGGGGAGCTGTTTTTT
v_gene: TRBV2; j_gene: TRBJ1-3; d_gene: TRBD1; abundance: -; CDR3aa: CASSALQGAQGNTIYF; CDR3nt: TGTGCCAGCAGTGCTCTACAGGGGGCCCAGGGAAACACCATATATTTT
v_gene: TRBV10-3; j_gene: TRBJ2-3; d_gene: -; abundance: -; CDR3aa: CAISAPADTSTDTQYF; CDR3nt: TGTGCCATCAGTGCCCCCGCCGATACTAGCACAGATACGCAGTATTTT
v_gene: TRBV27; j_gene: TRBJ1-1; d_gene: -; abundance: -; CDR3aa: CASRRGTEAFF; CDR3nt: TGTGCCAGCAGAAGGGGGACTGAAGCTTTCTTT
v_gene: TRBV19; j_gene: TRBJ1-6; d_gene: -; abundance: few; CDR3aa: CASSIGGLLNSPLHF; CDR3nt: TGTGCCAGTAGTATTGGCGGATTGCTGAATTCACCCCTCCACTTT
v_gene: TRBV25-1; j_gene: TRBJ1-3; d_gene: -; abundance: -; CDR3aa: CASSEAGRSGNTIYF; CDR3nt: TGTGCCAGCAGTGAAGCAGGGAGGTCTGGAAACACCATATATTTT
v_gene: TRBV7-3; j_gene: TRBJ2-7; d_gene: TRBD2; abundance: once; CDR3aa: CASSLTGTSEQYF; CDR3nt: TGTGCCAGCAGCTTAACGGGGACTAGCGAGCAGTACTTC
v_gene: TRBV29-1; j_gene: TRBJ2-1; d_gene: TRBD2; abundance: once; CDR3aa: CSVSGGSYNEQFF; CDR3nt: TGCAGCGTAAGCGGGGGGTCCTACAATGAGCAGTTCTTC
v_gene: TRBV2; j_gene: TRBJ2-7; d_gene: -; abundance: -; CDR3aa: CASRGLALPNEQYF; CDR3nt: TGTGCCAGCAGGGGGCTGGCCCTGCCAAACGAGCAGTACTTC
v_gene: TRBV5-1; j_gene: TRBJ2-2; d_gene: TRBD1; abundance: -; CDR3aa: CASSLTQGGTGELFF; CDR3nt: TGCGCCAGCAGTTTAACACAGGGGGGCACCGGGGAGCTGTTTTTT
v_gene: TRBV19; j_gene: TRBJ1-2; d_gene: -; abundance: once; CDR3aa: CASSILRYNYGYTF; CDR3nt: TGTGCCAGTAGTATCCTTCGTTATAACTATGGCTACACCTTC
v_gene: TRBV28; j_gene: TRBJ1-2; d_gene: TRBD1; abundance: -; CDR3aa: CASSLRDSYGYTF; CDR3nt: TGTGCCAGCAGCCTCCGGGACAGCTATGGCTACACCTTC
v_gene: TRBV6-5; j_gene: TRBJ2-3; d_gene: TRBD2; abundance: once; CDR3aa: CASGTSGRAQYF; CDR3nt: TGTGCCAGCGGTACGAGCGGGAGGGCGCAGTATTTT
v_gene: TRBV9; j_gene: TRBJ1-1; d_gene: -; abundance: -; CDR3aa: CASSVGPAVEAFF; CDR3nt: TGTGCCAGCAGCGTAGGCCCGGCGGTTGAAGCTTTCTTT
v_gene: TRBV30; j_gene: TRBJ2-5; d_gene: TRBD2; abundance: -; CDR3aa: CAWSPSGSETQYF; CDR3nt: TGTGCCTGGAGTCCCAGCGGGAGTGAGACCCAGTACTTC
v_gene: TRBV7-2; j_gene: TRBJ2-4; d_gene: TRBD1; abundance: -; CDR3aa: CASSRRPGQGMDIQYF; CDR3nt: TGTGCCAGCAGTCGACGTCCGGGACAGGGGATGGACATTCAGTACTTC
v_gene: TRBV18; j_gene: TRBJ1-6; d_gene: TRBD1; abundance: -; CDR3aa: CASSPPGQGYNSPLHF; CDR3nt: TGTGCCAGCTCACCACCAGGACAGGGGTATAATTCACCCCTCCACTTT
v_gene: TRBV12-3/TRBV12-4; j_gene: TRBJ1-2; d_gene: -; abundance: once; CDR3aa: CASRGERGYTF; CDR3nt: TGTGCCAGCAGGGGAGAGAGGGGCTACACCTTC
v_gene: TRBV6-5; j_gene: TRBJ2-3; d_gene: TRBD2; abundance: -; CDR3aa: CASSSRLAGRTDTQYF; CDR3nt: TGTGCCAGCAGTTCCCGCCTAGCGGGGAGAACAGATACGCAGTATTTT
v_gene: TRBV6-6; j_gene: TRBJ2-7; d_gene: TRBD2; abundance: once; CDR3aa: CASRKTSGSSYEQYF; CDR3nt: TGTGCCAGCAGGAAAACTAGCGGGAGCTCCTACGAGCAGTACTTC
v_gene: TRBV3-1/TRBV3-2; j_gene: TRBJ2-1; d_gene: TRBD2; abundance: -; CDR3aa: CASSRRTSDSNEQFF; CDR3nt: TGTGCCAGCAGCCGTAGGACTAGCGACTCCAATGAGCAGTTCTTC
v_gene: TRBV19; j_gene: TRBJ1-3; d_gene: TRBD1; abundance: -; CDR3aa: CASRTGSGNTIYF; CDR3nt: TGTGCCAGTAGGACAGGGTCCGGAAACACCATATATTTT
v_gene: TRBV11-2; j_gene: TRBJ2-5; d_gene: TRBD2; abundance: -; CDR3aa: CASSLALAGGETQYF; CDR3nt: TGTGCCAGCAGCTTGGCTCTAGCGGGGGGGGAGACCCAGTACTTC
v_gene: TRBV15; j_gene: TRBJ2-5; d_gene: -; abundance: -; CDR3aa: CATSRYPTSGETQYF; CDR3nt: TGTGCCACCAGCAGATACCCGACTAGTGGTGAGACCCAGTACTTC